This T cell receptor (beta chain) is from a study of T cell responses to AZD1222 COVID-19 vaccine. Study-wide findings and caveats: Most donors were white British, females outnumbered males, and clonal diversity was possibly underestimated. Breadth and depth of Spike-specific TCRs rose after two AZD1222 doses.

Second doses that came at about 4 or about 12 weeks were put together. Note on this clone: Its antigen is still unknown.

Sequencing used immunoSEQ multiplex PCR; TCRdb keeps in-frame clones, though not all of them. The sample records about 70,000 clones, about nine tenths being singletons. Germline CDR1 and CDR2: SGHTA and FQGNSA. Deletions cut 5 bases from V and 6 bases from J, with 17 bases between. The CDR3 is made up of 14 amino acids. The TCR sequence derives from an adult who received the AZD1222 COVID-19 vaccine. The V and J genes are TRBV7-2 and TRBJ2-7; maybe TRBD2 (6 bases). The sample consisted of peripheral blood, taken 28 days after the second AZD1222 dose. The CDR3: CASSLLALYGEQYF. CDR3 bases: TGTGCCAGCAGCCTTCTAGCGTTATATGGCGAGCAGTACTTC.